This T cell receptor (beta chain) comes out of a study of low-dose radiotherapy and immunotherapy resistance in tumors. About the study: Treatment of Cohort 2 consisted of 1 Gy per fraction every two weeks, amounting to 13 Gy over 26 weeks. Intravenous administration to patients comprised nivolumab at 240 mg every two weeks and ipilimumab at 1 mg/kg every six weeks.

The time point here: before trial treatment. In the RACIN dose-escalation trial, donors got nivolumab plus ipilimumab with aspirin, cyclophosphamide and radiotherapy. cDNA synthesis used a TRAV/TRBV-specific primer set for both chains. A roughly 19-cycle PCR with a constant-region primer and V-primer adapter amplified TCRs. After the mRNA was isolated, it was amplified using in vitro transcription. TCRdb called the reads again in MiXCR, with one record for every CDR3 protein. The sample contains 70,000 to 90,000 distinct CDR3 sequences, 18% of which appear only once. The V and J ends lost 3 bases and 3 bases respectively, with 18 bases between them. The CDR3 sequence is 16 residues long. Germline CDR1 LGHNA, CDR2 YNFKEQ. There are many counts of this clonotype.

The input for sequencing was PBMCs, taken before treatment. This TCR came from a male donor with prostate cancer. The V gene is TRBV4-2, the J gene TRBJ2-7, with D possibly matching TRBD2 (6 bases). CDR3 protein: CASSQALGAGIYEQYF. CDR3 in DNA: TGTGCCAGCAGCCAGGCCTTAGGGGCGGGGATCTACGAGCAGTACTTC.